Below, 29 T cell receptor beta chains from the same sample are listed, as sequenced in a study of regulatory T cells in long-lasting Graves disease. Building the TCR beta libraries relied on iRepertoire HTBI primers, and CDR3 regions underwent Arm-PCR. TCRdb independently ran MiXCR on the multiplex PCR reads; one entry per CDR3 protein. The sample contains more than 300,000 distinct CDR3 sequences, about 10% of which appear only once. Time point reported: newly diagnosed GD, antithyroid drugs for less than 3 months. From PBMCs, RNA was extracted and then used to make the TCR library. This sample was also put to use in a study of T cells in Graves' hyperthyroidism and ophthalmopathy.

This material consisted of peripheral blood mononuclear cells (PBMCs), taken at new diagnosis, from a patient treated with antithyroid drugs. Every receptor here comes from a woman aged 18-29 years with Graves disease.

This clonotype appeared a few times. CDR3 amino acids: CSAERQGADYGYTF. The CDR3 DNA is TGCAGTGCTGAACGACAGGGGGCGGACTATGGCTACACCTTC. The rearrangement joins TRBV20-1 to TRBJ1-2; 10 bases fit TRBD1. The J segment lost 3 bases and the V segment lost 5 bases, leaving 6 bases of the junction unmatched. Germline V CDR1 and CDR2: DFQATT, SNEGSKA (reference sequence). The CDR3 is made up of 14 amino acids.

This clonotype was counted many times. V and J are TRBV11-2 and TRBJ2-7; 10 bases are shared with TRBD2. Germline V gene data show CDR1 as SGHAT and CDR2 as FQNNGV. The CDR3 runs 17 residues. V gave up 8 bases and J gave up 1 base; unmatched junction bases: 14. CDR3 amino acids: CASAGFKASGRSYEQYF. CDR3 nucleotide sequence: TGTGCCAGCGCCGGGTTCAAGGCTAGCGGGAGATCCTACGAGCAGTACTTC. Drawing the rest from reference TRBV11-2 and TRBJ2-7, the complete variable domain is EAGVAQSPRYKIIEKRQSVAFWCNPISGHATLYWYQQILGQGPKLLIQFQNNGVVDDSQLPKDRFSAERLKGVDSTLKIQPAKLEDSAVYLCASAGFKASGRSYEQYFGPGTRLTVT.

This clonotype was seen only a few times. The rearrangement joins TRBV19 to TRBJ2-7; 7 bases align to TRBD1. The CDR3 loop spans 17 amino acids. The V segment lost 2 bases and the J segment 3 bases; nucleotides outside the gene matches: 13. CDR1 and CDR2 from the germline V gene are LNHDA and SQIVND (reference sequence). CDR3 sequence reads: CASSITASGRTGYEQYF. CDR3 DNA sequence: TGTGCCAGTAGTATAACCGCCTCGGGGCGGACAGGCTACGAGCAGTACTTC.

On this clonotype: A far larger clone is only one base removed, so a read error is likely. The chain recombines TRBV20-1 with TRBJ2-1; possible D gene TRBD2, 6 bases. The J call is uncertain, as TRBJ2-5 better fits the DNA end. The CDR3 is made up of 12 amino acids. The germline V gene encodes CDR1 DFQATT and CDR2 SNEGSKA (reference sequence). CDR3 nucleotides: TGCAGTGCTAGAAGCATCGGGGGGACCCAGTACTTC. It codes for CSARSIGGTQYF.

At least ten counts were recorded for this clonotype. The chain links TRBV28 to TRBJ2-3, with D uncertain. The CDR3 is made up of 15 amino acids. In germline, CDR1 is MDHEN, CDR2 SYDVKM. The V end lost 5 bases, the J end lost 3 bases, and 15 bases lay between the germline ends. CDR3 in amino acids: CASSPTLLTTDTQYF. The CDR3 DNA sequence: TGTGCCAGCAGTCCCACCCTGTTGACGACAGATACGCAGTATTTT.

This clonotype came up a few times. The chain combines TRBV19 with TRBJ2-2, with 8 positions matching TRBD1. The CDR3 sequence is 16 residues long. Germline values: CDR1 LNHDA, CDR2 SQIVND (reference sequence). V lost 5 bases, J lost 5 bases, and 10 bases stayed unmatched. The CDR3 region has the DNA TGTGCCAGTAGTCCTGCAGGGGGCCAAGGGACCGGGGAGCTGTTTTTT. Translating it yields CASSPAGGQGTGELFF. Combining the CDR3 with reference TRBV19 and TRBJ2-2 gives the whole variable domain DGGITQSPKYLFRKEGQNVTLSCEQNLNHDAMYWYRQDPGQGLRLIYYSQIVNDFQKGDIAEGYSVSREKKESFPLTVTSAQKNPTAFYLCASSPAGGQGTGELFFGEGSRLTVL.

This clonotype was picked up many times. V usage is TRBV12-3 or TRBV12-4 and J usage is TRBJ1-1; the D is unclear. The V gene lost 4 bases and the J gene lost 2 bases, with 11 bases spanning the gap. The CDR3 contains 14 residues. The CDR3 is CASSSSKENTEAFF. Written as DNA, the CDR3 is TGTGCCAGCAGTTCATCTAAGGAAAACACTGAAGCTTTCTTT.

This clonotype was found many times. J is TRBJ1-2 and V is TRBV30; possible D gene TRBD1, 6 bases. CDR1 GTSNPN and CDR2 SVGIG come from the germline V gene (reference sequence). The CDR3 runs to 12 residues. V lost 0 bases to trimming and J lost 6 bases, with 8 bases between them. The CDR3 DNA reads TGTGCCTGGAGTGTATACAGGGATGGCTACACCTTC. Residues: CAWSVYRDGYTF.

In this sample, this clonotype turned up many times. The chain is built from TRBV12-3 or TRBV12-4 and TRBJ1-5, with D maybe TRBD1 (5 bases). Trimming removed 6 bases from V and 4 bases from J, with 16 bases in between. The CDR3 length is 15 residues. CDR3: CASSPPGGKNQPQHF. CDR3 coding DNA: TGTGCCAGCAGCCCACCGGGGGGAAAGAATCAGCCCCAGCATTTT.

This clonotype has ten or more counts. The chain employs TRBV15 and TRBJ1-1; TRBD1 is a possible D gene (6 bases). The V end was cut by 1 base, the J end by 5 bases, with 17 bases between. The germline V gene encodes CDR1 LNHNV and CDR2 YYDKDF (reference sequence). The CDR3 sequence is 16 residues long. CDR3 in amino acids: CATSRALGGGETEAFF. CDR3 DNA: TGTGCCACCAGCAGAGCCCTAGGAGGGGGTGAAACTGAAGCTTTCTTT.

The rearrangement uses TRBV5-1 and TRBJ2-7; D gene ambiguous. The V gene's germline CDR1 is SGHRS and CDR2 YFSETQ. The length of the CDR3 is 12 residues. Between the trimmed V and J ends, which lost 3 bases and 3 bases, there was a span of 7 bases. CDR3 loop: CASSSGYYEQYF. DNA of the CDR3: TGCGCCAGCAGCTCGGGCTACTACGAGCAGTACTTC.

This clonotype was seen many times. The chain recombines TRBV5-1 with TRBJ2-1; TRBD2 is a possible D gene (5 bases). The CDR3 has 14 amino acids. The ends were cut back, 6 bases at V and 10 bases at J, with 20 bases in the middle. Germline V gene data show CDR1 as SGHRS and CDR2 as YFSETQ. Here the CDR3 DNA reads TGCGCCAGCACTTTGGTCCCTAGCAGCAAGGAGCAGTTCTTC. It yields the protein CASTLVPSSKEQFF.

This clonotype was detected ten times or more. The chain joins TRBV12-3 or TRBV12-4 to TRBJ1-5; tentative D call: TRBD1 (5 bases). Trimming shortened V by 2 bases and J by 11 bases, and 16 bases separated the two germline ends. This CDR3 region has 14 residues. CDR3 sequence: CASSLQGLAMAQHF. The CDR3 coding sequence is TGTGCCAGCAGTTTACAGGGACTAGCAATGGCCCAGCATTTT.

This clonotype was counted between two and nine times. The CDR3 sequence: CASSLAASGSVNNEQFF. CDR3 nucleotide sequence: TGTGCCAGCAGCTTAGCGGCTAGCGGGAGTGTGAACAATGAGCAGTTCTTC. This chain uses TRBV13 with TRBJ2-1; 10 positions agree with TRBD2. CDR1 and CDR2 (germline): PRHDT, FYEKMQ (reference sequence). V lost 1 base to trimming and J lost 5 bases; unmatched junction nucleotides: 8. The length of the CDR3 is 17 residues.

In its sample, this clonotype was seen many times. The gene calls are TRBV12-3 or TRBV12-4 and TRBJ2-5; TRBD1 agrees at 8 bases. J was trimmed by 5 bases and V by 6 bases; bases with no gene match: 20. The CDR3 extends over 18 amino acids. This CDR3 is CASSTTTRAGGLYETQYF. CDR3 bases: TGTGCCAGCAGCACTACCACAAGGGCAGGGGGCTTGTATGAGACCCAGTACTTC.

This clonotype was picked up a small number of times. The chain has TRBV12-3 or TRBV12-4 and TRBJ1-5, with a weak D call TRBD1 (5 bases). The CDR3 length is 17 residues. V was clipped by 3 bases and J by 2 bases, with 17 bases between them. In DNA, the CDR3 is TGTGCCAGCAGTTTTCGAAGGGGTCAGGCGCGCAATCAGCCCCAGCATTTT. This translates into CASSFRRGQARNQPQHF.

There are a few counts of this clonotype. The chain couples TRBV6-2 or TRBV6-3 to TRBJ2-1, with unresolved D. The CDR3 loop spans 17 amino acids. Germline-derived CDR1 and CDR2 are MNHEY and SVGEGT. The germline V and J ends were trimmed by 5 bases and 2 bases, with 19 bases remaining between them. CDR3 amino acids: CASSLAWATRAYNEQFF. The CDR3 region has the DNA TGTGCCAGCAGTCTTGCATGGGCTACCAGAGCCTACAATGAGCAGTTCTTC.

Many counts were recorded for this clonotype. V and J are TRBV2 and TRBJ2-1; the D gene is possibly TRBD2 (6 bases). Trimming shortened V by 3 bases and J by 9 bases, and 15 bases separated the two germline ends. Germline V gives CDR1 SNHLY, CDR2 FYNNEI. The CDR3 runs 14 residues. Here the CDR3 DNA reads TGTGCCAGCAGTGAGTTGGCTAGCGCTGCTGAGCAGTTCTTC. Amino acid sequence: CASSELASAAEQFF.

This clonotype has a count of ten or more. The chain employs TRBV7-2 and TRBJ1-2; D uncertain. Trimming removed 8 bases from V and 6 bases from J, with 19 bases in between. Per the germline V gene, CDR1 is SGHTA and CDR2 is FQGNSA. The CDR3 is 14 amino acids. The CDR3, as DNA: TGTGCCAGCCACAGCTTAGGGTTCCGGAATGGCTACACCTTC. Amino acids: CASHSLGFRNGYTF.

DNA for the CDR3: TGCAGTGCTAGAGATATGGGACTAGCGGATTCTGGGGAGCAGTACTTC. Translated, it gives CSARDMGLADSGEQYF. The chain employs TRBV20-1 and TRBJ2-7, with TRBD2 matching 11 bases. With 0 bases clipped from V and 7 bases from J, the junction kept 11 bases outside the gene matches. CDR3 length equals 16 residues. Germline V gene data show CDR1 as DFQATT and CDR2 as SNEGSKA (reference sequence).

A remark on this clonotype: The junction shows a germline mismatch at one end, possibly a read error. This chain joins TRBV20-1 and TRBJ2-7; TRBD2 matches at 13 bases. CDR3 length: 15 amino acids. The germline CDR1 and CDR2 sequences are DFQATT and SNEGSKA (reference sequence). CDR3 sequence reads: CSASGTSGNSYERYF. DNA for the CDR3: TGCAGTGCTTCCGGGACTAGCGGGAATTCCTACGAGCGGTACTTC.

The CDR3 DNA follows: TGCGCCAGCAGCCAAGTCGCAGGAACCACAGATACGCAGTATTTT. Its protein product is CASSQVAGTTDTQYF. V and J are TRBV4-1 and TRBJ2-3; no clear D. V lost 1 base and J 2 bases, leaving 10 bases between the germline ends. The CDR3 spans 15 residues. In germline, CDR1 is MGHRA, CDR2 YSYEKL.

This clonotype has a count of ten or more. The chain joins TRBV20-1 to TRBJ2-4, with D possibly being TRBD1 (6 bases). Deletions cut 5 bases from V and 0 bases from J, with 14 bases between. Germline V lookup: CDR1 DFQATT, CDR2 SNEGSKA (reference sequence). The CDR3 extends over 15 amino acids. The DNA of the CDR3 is TGCAGTGCTGAACAGGGAAATGGAGCCAAAAACATTCAGTACTTC. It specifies CSAEQGNGAKNIQYF.

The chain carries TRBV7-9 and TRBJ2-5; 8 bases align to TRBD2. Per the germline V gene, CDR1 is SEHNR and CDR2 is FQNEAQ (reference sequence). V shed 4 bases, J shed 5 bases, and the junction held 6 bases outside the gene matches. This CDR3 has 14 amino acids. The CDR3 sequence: CASSSGGPRETQYF. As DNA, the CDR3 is TGTGCCAGCAGCTCGGGGGGGCCTCGGGAGACCCAGTACTTC.

The CDR3 sequence is CAISSLLGSNQPQHF. CDR3 bases: TGTGCCATCAGTTCCCTCTTGGGGAGCAATCAGCCCCAGCATTTT. The chain couples TRBV10-3 to TRBJ1-5, with D uncertain. V was cut by 5 bases and J by 1 base, with 12 bases left in between. Germline V lookup: CDR1 ENHRY, CDR2 SYGVKD. There are 15 residues in the CDR3.

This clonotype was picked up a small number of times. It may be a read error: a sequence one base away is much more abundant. The CDR3 region is CSAGVAGEDTQYF. The CDR3 nucleotides read TGCAGTGCTGGAGTGGCAGGGGAAGATACGCAGTATTTT. V usage is TRBV20-1 and J usage is TRBJ2-3; weak D call: TRBD1 (6 bases). Per the germline V gene, CDR1 is DFQATT and CDR2 is SNEGSKA (reference sequence). This CDR3 comprises 13 residues. V shed 5 bases and J shed 5 bases, with 14 bases lying between them.

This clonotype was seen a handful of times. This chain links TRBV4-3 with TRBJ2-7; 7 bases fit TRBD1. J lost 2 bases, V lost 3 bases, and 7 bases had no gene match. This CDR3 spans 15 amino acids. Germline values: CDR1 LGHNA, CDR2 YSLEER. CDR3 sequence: CASSQGTAPAYEQYF. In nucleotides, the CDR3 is TGCGCCAGCAGCCAGGGGACAGCACCCGCCTACGAGCAGTACTTC.

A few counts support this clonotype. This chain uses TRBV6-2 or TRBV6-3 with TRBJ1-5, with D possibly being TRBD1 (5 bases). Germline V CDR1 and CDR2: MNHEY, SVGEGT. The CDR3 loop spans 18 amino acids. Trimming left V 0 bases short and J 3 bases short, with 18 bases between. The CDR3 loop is CASSYSRSRGLDNQPQHF. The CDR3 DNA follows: TGTGCCAGCAGTTACTCACGCTCGAGGGGACTTGACAATCAGCCCCAGCATTTT.

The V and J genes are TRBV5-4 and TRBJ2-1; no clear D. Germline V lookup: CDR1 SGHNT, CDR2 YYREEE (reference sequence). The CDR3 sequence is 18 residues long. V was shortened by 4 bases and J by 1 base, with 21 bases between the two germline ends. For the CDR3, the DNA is TGTGCCAGCAGCCCTGTGGCAGGCCGGCTAGATTCCTACAATGAGCAGTTCTTC. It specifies CASSPVAGRLDSYNEQFF.